What follows are 22 T cell receptor beta chains derived from one specimen sequenced in a study of T cell responses to AZD1222 COVID-19 vaccine. Some clones are missing from TCRdb's copy, which holds only in-frame ones; the method was immunoSEQ multiplex PCR. The sample has around 70,000 clones, around nine tenths seen once. Sequences were derived from peripheral blood, sampled 28 days after the second dose of the MenACWY control vaccine. The receptors originated from an adult who received the MenACWY meningococcal vaccine as a control.

The CDR3 protein is CASSQDLSSADGDTQYF. The CDR3 bases are TGCGCCAGCAGCCAAGATTTGAGTAGCGCCGATGGGGATACGCAGTATTTT. The chain recombines TRBV4-3 with TRBJ2-3; tentative D call: TRBD2 (5 bases). Germline V gene data show CDR1 as LGHNA and CDR2 as YSLEER. The ends were cut back, 0 bases at V and 6 bases at J, with 19 bases in the middle. The CDR3 has 17 amino acids.

CDR3 coding DNA: TGTGCCAGCAGCCGAGACATGAACACTGAAGCTTTCTTT. Its translation is CASSRDMNTEAFF. The chain is built from TRBV12-3 or TRBV12-4 and TRBJ1-1, with D unclear. The CDR3 contains 13 residues. V lost 6 bases to trimming and J lost 0 bases, with 8 bases between them.

This clone was seen more than once but under ten times. The J gene is TRBJ2-2, the V gene TRBV5-1, with 8 bases lining up with TRBD2. The CDR3 extends over 14 amino acids. From germline, CDR1 is SGHRS and CDR2 YFSETQ. The trim removed 0 bases at V and 7 bases at J, leaving 2 bases unmatched. Here the CDR3 reads CASSLGLAIGELFF. The CDR3 nucleotides are TGCGCCAGCAGCTTGGGACTAGCGATCGGGGAGCTGTTTTTT.

The CDR3 nucleotides read TGTGCCAGCAGTTTAAATCAGGTTCCCTATGGCTACACCTTC. This encodes CASSLNQVPYGYTF. The chain carries TRBV28 and TRBJ1-2; D unclear. Germline CDR1 is MDHEN and CDR2 is SYDVKM. V was trimmed by 2 bases and J by 4 bases, leaving 11 bases between them. This CDR3 region has 14 residues.

The J gene is TRBJ1-3, the V gene TRBV4-1, with D uncertain. Germline V gene data show CDR1 as MGHRA and CDR2 as YSYEKL. V dropped 3 bases and J dropped 0 bases, with 9 bases sitting between them. The CDR3 is made up of 15 amino acids. This chain's CDR3 is CASSHQHNSGNTIYF. DNA of the CDR3: TGCGCCAGCAGCCACCAACACAACTCTGGAAACACCATATATTTT.

The chain links TRBV28 to TRBJ1-3; the D is unclear. The germline CDR1 and CDR2 sequences are MDHEN and SYDVKM. The germline V and J ends were trimmed by 5 bases and 3 bases, with 11 bases remaining between them. The length of the CDR3 is 14 residues. CDR3 in DNA: TGTGCCAGCAGTACTCTGTTGGGTGGAAACACCATATATTTT. It is translated as CASSTLLGGNTIYF.

The CDR3 loop is CATSDSAPRTWYDEQYF. The CDR3 DNA is TGTGCCACCAGTGATTCTGCCCCAAGGACCTGGTATGACGAGCAGTACTTC. This sequence joins TRBV24-1 and TRBJ2-7; D call uncertain. V was clipped by 2 bases and J by 5 bases, with 21 bases between them. CDR1 is KGHDR and CDR2 is SFDVKD in the germline V gene. This CDR3 spans 17 amino acids.

This clone has more than one count but fewer than ten. This chain connects TRBV7-9 to TRBJ1-6, with 8 bases that match TRBD1. Germline values: CDR1 SEHNR, CDR2 FQNEAQ (reference sequence). With V trimmed by 4 bases and J by 5 bases, 4 bases remained unmatched. This CDR3 spans 15 amino acids. DNA for the CDR3: TGTGCCAGCAGCTCACGGACAGGGAATAATTCACCCCTCCACTTT. It encodes CASSSRTGNNSPLHF.

The chain carries TRBV19 and TRBJ1-1, with 7 nucleotides matching TRBD1. Germline assignment: CDR1 LNHDA and CDR2 SQIVND (reference sequence). There are 14 residues in the CDR3. V lost 4 bases, J lost 7 bases, and 9 bases stayed unmatched. As DNA, the CDR3 is TGTGCCAGTAGTAGAGGACAGGCACGGAGTGAAGCTTTCTTT. This codes for CASSRGQARSEAFF.

J is TRBJ2-5 and V is TRBV18; 9 bases are shared with TRBD2. With 3 bases clipped from V and 1 base from J, the junction kept 6 bases outside the gene matches. This CDR3 has 16 residues. In germline, CDR1 is KGHSH, CDR2 LQKENI. DNA for the CDR3: TGTGCCAGCTCACCCCAAGCGGGGGGTTCCCAAGAGACCCAGTACTTC. It specifies CASSPQAGGSQETQYF. The complete variable domain, with remaining parts taken from reference TRBV18 and TRBJ2-5, reads NAGVMQNPRHLVRRRGQEARLRCSPMKGHSHVYWYRQLPEEGLKFMVYLQKENIIDESGMPKERFSAEFPKEGPSILRIQQVVRGDSAAYFCASSPQAGGSQETQYFGPGTRLLVL.

The chain recombines TRBV5-1 with TRBJ2-1; no clear D gene. Germline CDR1 is SGHRS and CDR2 is YFSETQ. The V end was cut by 4 bases, the J end by 0 bases, with 17 bases between. The CDR3 is 17 amino acids. For the CDR3, the DNA is TGCGCCAGCAGCCTAACCTTCAATAGTCTCTCCTACAATGAGCAGTTCTTC. Encoded protein: CASSLTFNSLSYNEQFF.

The chain recombines TRBV2 with TRBJ2-5; 7 bases agree with TRBD2. Unmatched junction bases numbered 10, after V lost 5 bases and J lost 7 bases. The CDR3 contains 14 residues. CDR1 is SNHLY, CDR2 FYNNEI, per germline. CDR3 amino acids: CASSPSPGGGTQYF. CDR3 bases: TGTGCCAGCAGTCCGAGTCCGGGAGGTGGGACCCAGTACTTC. Based on the CDR3 plus reference TRBV2 and TRBJ2-5, the full variable domain is EPEVTQTPSHQVTQMGQEVILRCVPISNHLYFYWYRQILGQKVEFLVSFYNNEISEKSEIFDDQFSVERPDGSNFTLKIRSTKLEDSAMYFCASSPSPGGGTQYFGPGTRLLVL.

The chain links TRBV18 to TRBJ2-2; TRBD1 matches 7 bases. CDR1 is KGHSH and CDR2 is LQKENI in the germline V gene. V was pared by 4 bases and J by 0 bases, with 2 bases of the junction left unmatched. The CDR3 consists of 15 residues. CDR3 nucleotide sequence: TGTGCCAGCTCACGGGACAGTTCGAACACCGGGGAGCTGTTTTTT. It codes for CASSRDSSNTGELFF.

The chain joins TRBV16 to TRBJ2-7, with a tentative D call TRBD1 (5 bases). V was trimmed by 0 bases and J by 5 bases, leaving 8 bases between them. The CDR3 is 13 amino acids. The germline V gene encodes CDR1 KGHSY and CDR2 FQNENV. The CDR3 sequence is CASSQSQGDEQYF. The CDR3 nucleotides read TGTGCCAGCAGCCAATCTCAAGGGGACGAGCAGTACTTC.

The V call is TRBV6-5, the J call TRBJ1-5; D remains ambiguous. The germline gives CDR1 MNHEY, CDR2 SVGAGI. The germline V and J ends were trimmed by 6 bases and 0 bases, with 12 bases remaining between them. This CDR3 has 15 residues. CDR3 residues: CASSPWANSNQPQHF. CDR3 sequence (DNA): TGTGCCAGCAGCCCGTGGGCAAATAGCAATCAGCCCCAGCATTTT.

CDR3 DNA sequence: TGTGCCACCAGCAGGTGGGAGGGGACCACTGAAGCTTTCTTT. Translated: CATSRWEGTTEAFF. The gene calls are TRBV15 and TRBJ1-1; possible D gene TRBD1, 5 bases. The germline V gene has CDR1 LNHNV and CDR2 YYDKDF (reference sequence). The CDR3 contains 14 residues. V dropped 3 bases and J dropped 4 bases, with 12 bases sitting between them.

The chain combines TRBV10-1 with TRBJ2-3; D is possibly TRBD1 (6 bases). Germline-derived CDR1 and CDR2 are WNHNN and SYGVQD (reference sequence). Trimming removed 0 bases from V and 6 bases from J, with 10 bases in between. This CDR3 has 14 amino acids. CDR3 residues: CASSESTGLDTQYF. In DNA, the CDR3 is TGCGCCAGCAGTGAGTCCACAGGGTTGGATACGCAGTATTTT.

The genes are TRBV5-5 and TRBJ1-2; weak D call: TRBD1 (5 bases). This CDR3 is 14 amino acids long. V lost 1 base to trimming and J lost 3 bases, with 10 bases between them. Germline CDR1 reads SGHKS; CDR2 reads YYEKEE (reference sequence). The CDR3 loop reads CASSLYRSYYGYTF. For the CDR3, the DNA is TGTGCCAGCAGCTTGTACAGGAGTTACTATGGCTACACCTTC. Full variable domain (missing parts from reference TRBV5-5 and TRBJ1-2): DAGVTQSPTHLIKTRGQQVTLRCSPISGHKSVSWYQQVLGQGPQFIFQYYEKEERGRGNFPDRFSARQFPNYSSELNVNALLLGDSALYLCASSLYRSYYGYTFGSGTRLTVV.

This clone was observed a few times. The gene calls are TRBV7-8 and TRBJ2-7; 8 positions agree with TRBD1. The CDR3 totals 12 residues. Germline V lookup: CDR1 SGHVS, CDR2 FQNEAQ. The CDR3 spells CASSLGPGQGAV. The CDR3 DNA reads TGTGCCAGCAGCTTAGGGCCCGGACAGGGAGCGGTC.

The chain links TRBV4-2 to TRBJ1-1, with 9 bases aligning to TRBD1. The trim removed 0 bases at V and 5 bases at J, leaving 7 bases unmatched. CDR3 length equals 16 residues. Germline CDR1 is LGHNA and CDR2 is YNFKEQ. CDR3 region: CASSQDLGTGRTEAFF. The CDR3 DNA is TGTGCCAGCAGCCAAGATTTGGGGACAGGGCGTACTGAAGCTTTCTTT.

J is TRBJ1-1 and V is TRBV19; no reliable D call. Germline V gene lookup returns CDR1 LNHDA and CDR2 SQIVND (reference sequence). V lost 5 bases and J lost 5, with 9 bases in between. This CDR3 is 12 amino acids long. In nucleotides, the CDR3 is TGTGCCAGTAGTCAGCATTGGACTGAAGCTTTCTTT. Protein sequence: CASSQHWTEAFF.

V gene TRBV2 combines with J gene TRBJ2-7; possibly TRBD1 or TRBD2 for D (5 bases each). This CDR3 has 15 residues. The germline gives CDR1 SNHLY, CDR2 FYNNEI. V lost 7 bases, J lost 0 bases, and 16 bases lay in between. The CDR3 sequence: CASTPGTTGSYEQYF. Written as DNA, the CDR3 is TGTGCCAGCACCCCCGGGACCACGGGCTCCTACGAGCAGTACTTC.